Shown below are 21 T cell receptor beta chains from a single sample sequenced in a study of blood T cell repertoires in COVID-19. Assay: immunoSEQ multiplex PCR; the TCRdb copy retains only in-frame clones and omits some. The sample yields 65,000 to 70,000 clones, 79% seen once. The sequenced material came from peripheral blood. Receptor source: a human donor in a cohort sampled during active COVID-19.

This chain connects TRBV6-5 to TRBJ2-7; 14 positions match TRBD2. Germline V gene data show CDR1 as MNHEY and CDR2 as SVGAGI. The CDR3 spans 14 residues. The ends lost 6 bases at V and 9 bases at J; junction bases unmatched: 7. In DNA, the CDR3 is TGTGCCAGCAGCCCGGGACTAGCGGGAGTAATGCAGTACTTC. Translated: CASSPGLAGVMQYF.

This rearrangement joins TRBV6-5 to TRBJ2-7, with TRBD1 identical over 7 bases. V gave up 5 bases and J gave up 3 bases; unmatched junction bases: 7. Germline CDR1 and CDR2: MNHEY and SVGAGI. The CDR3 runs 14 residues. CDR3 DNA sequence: TGTGCCAGCAGTACCCGACAGGGCAGCTACGAGCAGTACTTC. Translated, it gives CASSTRQGSYEQYF.

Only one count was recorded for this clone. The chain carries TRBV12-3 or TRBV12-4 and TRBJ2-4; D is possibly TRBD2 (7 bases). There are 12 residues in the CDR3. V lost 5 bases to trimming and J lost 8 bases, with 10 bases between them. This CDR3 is CASSGGGDIQYF. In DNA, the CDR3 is TGTGCCAGCAGTGGAGGGGGGGACATTCAGTACTTC.

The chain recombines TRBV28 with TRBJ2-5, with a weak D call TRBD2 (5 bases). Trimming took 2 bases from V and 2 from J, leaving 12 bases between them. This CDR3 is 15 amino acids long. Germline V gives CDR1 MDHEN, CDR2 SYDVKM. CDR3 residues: CASSLVRGPQETQYF. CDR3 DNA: TGTGCCAGCAGTTTAGTTCGAGGGCCTCAAGAGACCCAGTACTTC.

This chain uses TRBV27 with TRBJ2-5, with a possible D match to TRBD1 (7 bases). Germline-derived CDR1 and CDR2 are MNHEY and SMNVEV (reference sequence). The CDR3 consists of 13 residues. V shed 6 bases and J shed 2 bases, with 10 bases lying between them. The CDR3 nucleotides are TGTGCCAGCAGGGGGGGACAGCAAGAGACCCAGTACTTC. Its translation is CASRGGQQETQYF.

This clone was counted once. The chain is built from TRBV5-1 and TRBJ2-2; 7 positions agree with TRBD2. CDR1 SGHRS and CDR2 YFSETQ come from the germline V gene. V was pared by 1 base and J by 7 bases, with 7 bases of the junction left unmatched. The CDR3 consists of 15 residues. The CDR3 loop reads CASSLLTSHVGELFF. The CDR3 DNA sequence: TGCGCCAGCAGCTTGTTGACTAGCCACGTCGGGGAGCTGTTTTTT.

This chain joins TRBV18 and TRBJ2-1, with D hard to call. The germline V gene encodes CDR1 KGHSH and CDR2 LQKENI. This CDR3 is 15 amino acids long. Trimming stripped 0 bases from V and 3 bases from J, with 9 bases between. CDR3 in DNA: TGTGCCAGCTCACCACCGTTTACGGGCTACAATGAGCAGTTCTTC. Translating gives CASSPPFTGYNEQFF.

The CDR3 is CASSPPPLAGGYNEQFF. The CDR3 DNA reads as TGTGCCAGCAGCCCTCCCCCTCTAGCGGGGGGCTACAATGAGCAGTTCTTC. J is TRBJ2-1 and V is TRBV5-4; the match to TRBD2 covers 11 bases. Germline V CDR1 and CDR2: SGHNT, YYREEE (reference sequence). This CDR3 comprises 17 residues. Trimming removed 4 bases from V and 3 bases from J; junction bases left unmatched: 9. The entire variable domain, with the rest obtained from reference TRBV5-4 and TRBJ2-1, is as follows: ETGVTQSPTHLIKTRGQQVTLRCSSQSGHNTVSWYQQALGQGPQFIFQYYREEENGRGNFPPRFSGLQFPNYSSELNVNALELDDSALYLCASSPPPLAGGYNEQFFGPGTRLTVL.

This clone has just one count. For the CDR3, the DNA is TGTGCCACCAGCCGGGACACACTTCAAGAGACCCAGTACTTC. Its protein is CATSRDTLQETQYF. V gene TRBV24-1 combines with J gene TRBJ2-5; possible D gene TRBD1, 6 bases. Looked up from germline, CDR1 is KGHDR and CDR2 is SFDVKD. Trimming stripped 7 bases from V and 2 bases from J, with 13 bases between. The CDR3 extends over 14 amino acids.

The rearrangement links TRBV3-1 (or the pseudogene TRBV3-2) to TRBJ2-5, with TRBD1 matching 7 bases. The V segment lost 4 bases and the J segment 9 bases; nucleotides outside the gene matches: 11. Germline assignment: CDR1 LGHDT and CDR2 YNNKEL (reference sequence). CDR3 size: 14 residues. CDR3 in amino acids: CASSLKTGSVAQYF. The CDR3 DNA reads TGTGCCAGCAGCCTAAAGACAGGGTCGGTTGCCCAGTACTTC.

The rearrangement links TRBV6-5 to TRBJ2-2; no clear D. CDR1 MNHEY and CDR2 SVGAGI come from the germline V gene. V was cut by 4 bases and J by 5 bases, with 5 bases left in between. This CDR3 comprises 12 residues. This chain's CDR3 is CASSSGTGELFF. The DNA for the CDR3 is TGTGCCAGCAGTTCCGGGACCGGGGAGCTGTTTTTT.

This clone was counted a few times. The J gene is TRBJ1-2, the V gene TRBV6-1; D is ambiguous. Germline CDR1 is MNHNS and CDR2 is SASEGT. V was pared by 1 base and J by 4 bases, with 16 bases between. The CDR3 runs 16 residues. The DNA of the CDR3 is TGTGCCAGCAGTGAAGACGGACTTCTCCCCCTCTATGGCTACACCTTC. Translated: CASSEDGLLPLYGYTF.

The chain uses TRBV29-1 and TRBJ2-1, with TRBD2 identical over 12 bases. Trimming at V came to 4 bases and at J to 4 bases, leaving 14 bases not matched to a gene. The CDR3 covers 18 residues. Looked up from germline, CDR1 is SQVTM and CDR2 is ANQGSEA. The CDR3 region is CSVAGRGSSGGAYNEQFF. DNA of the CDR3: TGCAGCGTTGCGGGTAGAGGTTCTAGCGGGGGGGCATACAATGAGCAGTTCTTC.

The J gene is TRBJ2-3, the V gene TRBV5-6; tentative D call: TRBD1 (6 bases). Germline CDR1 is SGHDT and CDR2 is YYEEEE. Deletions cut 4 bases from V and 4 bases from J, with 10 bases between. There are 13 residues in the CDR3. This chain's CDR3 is CASSIEGADTQYF. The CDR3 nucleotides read TGTGCCAGCAGCATAGAGGGGGCAGATACGCAGTATTTT.

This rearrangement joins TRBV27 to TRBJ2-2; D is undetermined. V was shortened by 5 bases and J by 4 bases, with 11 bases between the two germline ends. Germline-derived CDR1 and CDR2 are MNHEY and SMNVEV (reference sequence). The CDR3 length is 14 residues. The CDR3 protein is CASSATTLTGELFF. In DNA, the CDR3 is TGTGCCAGCAGTGCCACTACACTCACCGGGGAGCTGTTTTTT.

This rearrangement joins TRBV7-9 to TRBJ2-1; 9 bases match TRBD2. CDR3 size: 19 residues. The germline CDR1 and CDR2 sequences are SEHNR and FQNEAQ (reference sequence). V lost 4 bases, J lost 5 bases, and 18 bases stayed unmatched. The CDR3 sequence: CASSYRRLAGKRGDNEQFF. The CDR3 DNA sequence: TGTGCCAGCAGCTATCGGCGGCTAGCGGGAAAAAGGGGTGACAATGAGCAGTTCTTC.

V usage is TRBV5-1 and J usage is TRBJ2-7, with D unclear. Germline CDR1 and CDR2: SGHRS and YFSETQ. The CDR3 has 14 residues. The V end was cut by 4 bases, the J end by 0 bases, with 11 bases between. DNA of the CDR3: TGCGCCAGCAGCCTACAGACCAGCTCCTACGAGCAGTACTTC. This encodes CASSLQTSSYEQYF. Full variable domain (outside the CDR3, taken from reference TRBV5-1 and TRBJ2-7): KAGVTQTPRYLIKTRGQQVTLSCSPISGHRSVSWYQQTPGQGLQFLFEYFSETQRNKGNFPGRFSGRQFSNSRSEMNVSTLELGDSALYLCASSLQTSSYEQYFGPGTRLTVT.

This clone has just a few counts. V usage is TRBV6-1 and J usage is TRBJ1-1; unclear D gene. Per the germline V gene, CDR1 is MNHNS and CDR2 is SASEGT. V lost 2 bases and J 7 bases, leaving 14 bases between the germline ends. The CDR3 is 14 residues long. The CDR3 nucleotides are TGTGCCAGCAGTGAACTCTCGCGCTCACTTGAAGCTTTCTTT. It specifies CASSELSRSLEAFF.

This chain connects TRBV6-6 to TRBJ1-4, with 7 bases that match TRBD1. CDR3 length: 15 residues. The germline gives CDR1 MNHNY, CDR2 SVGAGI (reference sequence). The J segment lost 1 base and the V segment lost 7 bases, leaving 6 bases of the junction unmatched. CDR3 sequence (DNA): TGTGCCAGCACCCCCCAGGGGGGAACTAATGAAAAACTGTTTTTT. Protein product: CASTPQGGTNEKLFF.

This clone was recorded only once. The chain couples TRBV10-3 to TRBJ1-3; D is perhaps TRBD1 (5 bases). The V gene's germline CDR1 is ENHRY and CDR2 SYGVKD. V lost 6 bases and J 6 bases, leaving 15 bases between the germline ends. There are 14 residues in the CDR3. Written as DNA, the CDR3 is TGTGCCATCAGGCCAACAGTACAGGAAAACACCATATATTTT. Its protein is CAIRPTVQENTIYF.

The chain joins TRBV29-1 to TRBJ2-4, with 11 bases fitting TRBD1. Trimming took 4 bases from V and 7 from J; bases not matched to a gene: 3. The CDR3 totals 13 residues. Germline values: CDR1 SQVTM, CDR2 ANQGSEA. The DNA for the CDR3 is TGCAGCGTTGTAAGGGACAGGGGGAACATTCAGTACTTC. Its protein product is CSVVRDRGNIQYF.